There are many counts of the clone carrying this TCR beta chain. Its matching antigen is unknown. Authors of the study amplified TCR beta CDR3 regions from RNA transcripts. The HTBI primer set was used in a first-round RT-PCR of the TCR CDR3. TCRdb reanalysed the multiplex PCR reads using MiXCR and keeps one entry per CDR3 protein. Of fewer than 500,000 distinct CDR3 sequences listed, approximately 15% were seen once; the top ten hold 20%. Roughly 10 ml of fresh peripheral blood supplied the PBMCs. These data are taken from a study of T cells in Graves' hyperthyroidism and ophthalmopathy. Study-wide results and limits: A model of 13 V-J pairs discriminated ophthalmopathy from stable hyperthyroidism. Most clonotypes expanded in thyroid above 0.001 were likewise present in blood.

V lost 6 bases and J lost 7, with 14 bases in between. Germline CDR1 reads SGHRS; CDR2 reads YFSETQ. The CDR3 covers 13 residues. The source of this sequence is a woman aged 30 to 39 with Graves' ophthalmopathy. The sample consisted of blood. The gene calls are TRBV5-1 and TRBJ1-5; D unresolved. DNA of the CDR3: TGCGCCAGCACCAACACCCCCGGCCAGCCCCAGCATTTT. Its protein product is CASTNTPGQPQHF.